This T cell receptor (beta chain) was recovered during a study of control samples from healthy donors and cancer patients. For this clone: Other DNA sequences within the sample encode an identical CDR3.

Measured with immunoSEQ multiplex PCR; TCRdb has only the in-frame clones, and not every one. The sample has a few hundred thousand clones, 75% to 95% seen once. V shed 2 bases and J shed 3 bases, with 1 base lying between them. Germline loops: CDR1 MDHEN, CDR2 SYDVKM. The CDR3 extends over 11 amino acids. Sequencing was performed on PBMCs. This receptor was taken from a man aged 35-49 years with head and neck cancer. The chain recombines TRBV28 with TRBJ2-5; D remains ambiguous. In nucleotides, the CDR3 is TGTGCCAGCAGTTTAGAAGAGACCCAGTACTTC. Its protein product is CASSLEETQYF.